The rows below give T cell receptor beta chains drawn from one sample of a study of identical twins. TCRdb analysed the 5' RACE reads with MiXCR anew, one entry per CDR3 protein. The table records roughly 750,000 distinct CDR3 sequences, 20% to 25% of them present only once. Separately, the same data were catalogued under a study of T cells expressing NK-cell markers.

Sequenced: PBMCs. These receptors were taken from a woman aged 18-29 years in good health. Each CDR3 is given with its conserved first and last residue. Expanded clones are given a class, and other clones once, few, many or no size at all.

v_gene	abundance	j_gene	CDR3aa
TRBV7-2	NA	TRBJ2-5	CASSTGLQETQYF
TRBV5-1	NA	TRBJ2-3	CASSLLGERTDTQYF
TRBV6-5	NA	TRBJ2-3	CASSYSMFSSPTDTQYF
TRBV20-1	NA	TRBJ2-1	CSARVRTTLMGGEQFF
TRBV7-9	NA	TRBJ2-5	CASSSAVTQYF
TRBV19	few	TRBJ2-7	CASSIISGSYEQYF
TRBV7-2	NA	TRBJ2-7	CASTQGWGSYEQYF
TRBV18	few	TRBJ1-1	CASSRGEGEAFF
TRBV21-1	NA	TRBJ2-3	CASSTRHIRPRTGGGTSSTDTQYF
TRBV12-3/TRBV12-4	few	TRBJ2-5	CASTKLQGLGETQYF
TRBV12-3/TRBV12-4	many	TRBJ2-7	CASSLAPAYEQYF
TRBV20-1	few	TRBJ2-5	CSARDYQGGTQYF
TRBV2	few	TRBJ2-6	CASSELGLVGGANVLTF
TRBV6-2/TRBV6-3	NA	TRBJ2-5	CASRKGRETQYF
TRBV20-1	few	TRBJ2-7	CSARDLAGGTGEQYF
TRBV7-9	few	TRBJ2-1	CAVRGDNEQFF
TRBV20-1	NA	TRBJ2-3	CSAPSTDTQYF
TRBV18	few	TRBJ2-7	CASSPWHAGSYEQYF
TRBV7-2	few	TRBJ2-1	CASHGGSSYNEQFF
TRBV28	NA	TRBJ2-7	CASSTGQAHYEQYF
TRBV15	NA	TRBJ2-5	CATSRGLSGGEETQYF
TRBV30	few	TRBJ1-1	CAWTLNTEAFF
TRBV20-1	few	TRBJ2-1	CSARRDYEQFF
TRBV6-5	once	TRBJ2-1	CASSYLLAGGLNNEQFF
TRBV2	few	TRBJ2-1	CASSVRRYNEQFF
TRBV12-3/TRBV12-4	NA	TRBJ2-7	CASSFSLGEQYF
TRBV7-9	NA	TRBJ2-3	CASSTRGSADTQYF
TRBV2	NA	TRBJ2-7	CAIAGDTGEQYF
TRBV20-1	many	TRBJ2-3	CSAPSAGTDTQYF
TRBV5-1	few	TRBJ2-1	CASSAGGYLAGGNEQFF
TRBV12-3/TRBV12-4	few	TRBJ1-2	CASSFRLRPNYGYTF
TRBV5-1	few	TRBJ2-7	CASSLTPGDYEQYF
TRBV9	NA	TRBJ2-2	CASSARLAGKGSGELFF
TRBV12-3/TRBV12-4	many	TRBJ2-1	CASSLSGTTYNEQFF